Below are 5 T cell receptor beta chains sequenced from a single sample in a study of T cell clones after liver transplantation (dated by TCRdb to between 2017 and 2020). Library creation used the immunoSEQ multiplex PCR assay. TCRdb obtained this table from immuneACCESS and retained in-frame rearrangements with V and J assigned. These tables miss some clones; where compared with another copy, unresolved V genes account for less than half of the shortfall, and the remainder is unexplained. For this sample there are around 100,000 clones; about 88% appear just once. The ten top clones hold roughly 2.8% of the sample. The starting material was CD4+ T cells from blood, obtained about 50 months after liver transplant. The source of these receptors is a human patient who received a liver transplant. After a transplant, the donor of the graft may account for some T cells.

The V and J genes are TRBV10-2 and TRBJ2-7; D remains unclear. The CDR3 extends over 12 amino acids. Trimming removed 3 bases from V and 3 bases from J, with 6 bases in between. CDR1 and CDR2 (germline): WSHSY, SAAADI. The CDR3 loop is CASSERVYEQYF. The CDR3 DNA sequence: TGCGCCAGCAGTGAACGCGTCTACGAGCAGTACTTC.

This clone has a single count. The chain uses TRBV29-1 and TRBJ2-7; D gene ambiguous. Trimming cost V 3 bases and J 4 bases, with 7 bases left between them. This CDR3 has 11 residues. Per germline, CDR1 SQVTM and CDR2 ANQGSEA. The CDR3, as DNA: TGCAGCGTTGAGTCTGAGTACGAGCAGTACTTC. It yields the protein CSVESEYEQYF.

The genes are TRBV4-3 and TRBJ2-7, with D maybe TRBD2 (5 bases). The V gene's germline CDR1 is LGHNA and CDR2 YSLEER. The CDR3 is 13 amino acids. Trimming took off 4 bases at V and 3 bases at J, with 10 bases between the two ends. The CDR3 DNA reads TGCGCCAGCAGCCCCCCCGGAGGCTACGAGCAGTACTTC. This translates into CASSPPGGYEQYF.

The rearrangement links TRBV19 to TRBJ1-5; D remains unclear. Germline V CDR1 and CDR2: LNHDA, SQIVND (reference sequence). This CDR3 has 16 amino acids. V was shortened by 4 bases and J by 0 bases, with 13 bases between the two germline ends. In DNA, the CDR3 is TGTGCCAGTAGTACTCCCCCACACCCTAGCAATCAGCCCCAGCATTTT. Encoded protein: CASSTPPHPSNQPQHF.

The chain links TRBV2 to TRBJ2-7, with D unresolved. Germline V gene sequence: CDR1 SNHLY, CDR2 FYNNEI. The CDR3 has 10 amino acids. Trimming pared 10 bases from V and 5 bases from J, leaving 9 bases between. CDR3 sequence reads: CATERDEQYF. For the CDR3, the DNA is TGTGCCACCGAACGGGACGAGCAGTACTTC.